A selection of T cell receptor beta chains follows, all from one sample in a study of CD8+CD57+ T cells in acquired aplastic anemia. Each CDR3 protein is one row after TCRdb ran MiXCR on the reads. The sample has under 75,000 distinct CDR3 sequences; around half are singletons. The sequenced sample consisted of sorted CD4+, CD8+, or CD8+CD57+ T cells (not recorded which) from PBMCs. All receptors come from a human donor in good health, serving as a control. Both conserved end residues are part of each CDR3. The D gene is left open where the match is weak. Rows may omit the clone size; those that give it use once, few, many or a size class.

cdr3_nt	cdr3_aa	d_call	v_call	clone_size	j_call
TGTGCCAGCAGCGTAGGTTCTTCGGGACAGGGGGCCGCCTACGAGCAGCACTTC	CASSVGSSGQGAAYEQHF	TRBD1	TRBV11-1	NA	TRBJ2-7
TGTGCCAGCAGCGCCTCAACCCGGGTCAATGAAGCTTTCTTT	CASSASTRVNEAFF	NA	TRBV9	many	TRBJ1-1
TGTGCCAGCAGTTACTCGTCCGGGGCTGTCTACGAGCAGTACTTC	CASSYSSGAVYEQYF	NA	TRBV6-5	many	TRBJ2-7
TGTGCCAGCAGCTTGCGGGAGGGAAACGAGCAGTACTTC	CASSLREGNEQYF	TRBD2	TRBV5-4	many	TRBJ2-7
TGTGCCAGCAGCTCCGGAAAGACAGATACGCAGTATTTT	CASSSGKTDTQYF	NA	TRBV7-9	NA	TRBJ2-3
TGTGCCAGCAGCGCACAGGTAGCGGATTCACCCCTCCACTTT	CASSAQVADSPLHF	NA	TRBV7-9	NA	TRBJ1-6
TGTGCCAGCAGTTTAGTCCTAGCGAACACCGGGGAGCTGTTTTTT	CASSLVLANTGELFF	NA	TRBV12-3/TRBV12-4	many	TRBJ2-2
TGTGCCAGCAGTGCCCAGCGGAGTGAGCAGTTCTTC	CASSAQRSEQFF	NA	TRBV28	NA	TRBJ2-1
TGTGCCAGTAGTATAGCAGGCAGAGGGGACACTGGAGCTTCCTTT	CASSIAGRGDTGASF	NA	TRBV19	NA	TRBJ1-1
TGTGCCAGCAGCTTAGTACAGGGGGTCCGTAAACCCCTCCACTTT	CASSLVQGVRKPLHF	TRBD1	TRBV11-2	few	TRBJ1-6
TGTGCCAGCAGTCCCGGGGGGCAGGGGGCAGGCGAGCAGTACTTC	CASSPGGQGAGEQYF	NA	TRBV2	NA	TRBJ2-7
TGTGCCAGCAGCCAGCGGCAACTAGCGGTCATCCCCCAGTACTTC	CASSQRQLAVIPQYF	TRBD2	TRBV14	NA	TRBJ2-5
TGTGCCACCAGTGGTCCGGCGAACACTGAAGCTTTCTTT	CATSGPANTEAFF	NA	TRBV24-1	few	TRBJ1-1
TGTGCCAGCAGTTTGGGGGGGTCACAGACCCAGTACTTC	CASSLGGSQTQYF	TRBD2	TRBV12-3/TRBV12-4	NA	TRBJ2-5
TGTGCCAGCAGCCTTAGCTCCTACAATGAGCAGTTCTTC	CASSLSSYNEQFF	NA	TRBV7-6	few	TRBJ2-1
TGTGCCAGCATCTCAGGGGTTACCTACGAGCAGTACTTC	CASISGVTYEQYF	NA	TRBV7-9	once	TRBJ2-7
TGTGCCAACAGCAGGGGCACCGGGGAGCTGTTTTTT	CANSRGTGELFF	NA	TRBV2	NA	TRBJ2-2
TGCAGCGTTGACGGGACTAGCGGGGGGGAGAATGAGCAGTTCTTC	CSVDGTSGGENEQFF	TRBD2	TRBV29-1	NA	TRBJ2-1
TGTGCCAGCAGCGGCTCGTATTCCTACGAGCAGTACTTC	CASSGSYSYEQYF	NA	TRBV7-9	NA	TRBJ2-7
TGTGCCGTGGAGACCCATCCATATGGAGATACGCAGTATTTT	CAVETHPYGDTQYF	NA	TRBV2	many	TRBJ2-3
TGTGCCAGCAGCTTACTCCCTGGAAGGGGGGACGATGGCTACACCTTC	CASSLLPGRGDDGYTF	NA	TRBV7-8	NA	TRBJ1-2
TGCAGCTACCGTACGGGGAACACTGAAGCTTTCTTT	CSYRTGNTEAFF	NA	TRBV29-1	NA	TRBJ1-1
TGTGCCAGCAGCTTAGTCGGTCAGCCCCAGCATTTT	CASSLVGQPQHF	NA	TRBV7-9	NA	TRBJ1-5
TGTGCCAGCAGCTTGGGGCGCGGGGGCCATCAGCCCCAGCATTTT	CASSLGRGGHQPQHF	NA	TRBV7-9	many	TRBJ1-5
TGTGCCAGCAGCTTATTGGGGGACAACTATGGCTACACCTTC	CASSLLGDNYGYTF	NA	TRBV7-8	medium-sized	TRBJ1-2
TGTGCCAGCAGCTTGGGGGTGGACGAGCAGTACTTC	CASSLGVDEQYF	NA	TRBV2	NA	TRBJ2-7
TGTGCCAGCAGTGCCACCGGGACAGGGGGTTACGAGCAGTACTTC	CASSATGTGGYEQYF	TRBD1	TRBV25-1	NA	TRBJ2-7
TGCGCCAGCAGCCAAGATTGGGTCAGCGGGGGGGCCAACAATGAGCAGTTCTTC	CASSQDWVSGGANNEQFF	TRBD2	TRBV4-1	many	TRBJ2-1
TGTGCCAGCAGCTTCCCAGGGGAGGAAGAGACCCAGTACTTC	CASSFPGEEETQYF	NA	TRBV13	NA	TRBJ2-5
TGTGCCAGCTACCCCCGGACCTACGAGCAGTACTTC	CASYPRTYEQYF	NA	TRBV2	NA	TRBJ2-7
TGTGCCAGCAGAGGGACAGGACAGAACACTGAAGCTTTCTTT	CASRGTGQNTEAFF	TRBD1	TRBV11-2	many	TRBJ1-1
TGCAGTGCTAGAGTCGGGGGAGCTAGCTACACCTTC	CSARVGGASYTF	NA	TRBV20-1	NA	TRBJ1-2
TGTGCCAGCAGTTTATTAGGCGGTATGTACGAGCAGTACTTC	CASSLLGGMYEQYF	NA	TRBV27	many	TRBJ2-7
TGCGCCAGCAGCCCTACGGTGGGAGTAGGCTACACCTTC	CASSPTVGVGYTF	NA	TRBV5-1	NA	TRBJ1-2
TGTGCCAGCAGCGTTGGGGCTAGCGAGGTCTACGAGCAGCACTTC	CASSVGASEVYEQHF	NA	TRBV9	NA	TRBJ2-7
TGTGCCACCAGTAGTCCGGGACAGGGAGATCAGCCCCAGCATTTT	CATSSPGQGDQPQHF	TRBD1	TRBV24-1	NA	TRBJ1-5
TGTGCCTGGAAGGGGGTCTCCAACGAGCAGTACTTC	CAWKGVSNEQYF	NA	TRBV7-2	NA	TRBJ2-7
TGTGCCAGCAGTTACGAGAACACTGAAGCTTTCTTT	CASSYENTEAFF	NA	TRBV6-5	many	TRBJ1-1
TGTGCCAGCAGCGGATATGACAGGAACACTGAAGCTTTCTTT	CASSGYDRNTEAFF	NA	TRBV7-2	NA	TRBJ1-1
TGTGCCAGCAGCGAAGGACGGAGGCACACAGATACGCAGTATTTT	CASSEGRRHTDTQYF	NA	TRBV6-1	NA	TRBJ2-3